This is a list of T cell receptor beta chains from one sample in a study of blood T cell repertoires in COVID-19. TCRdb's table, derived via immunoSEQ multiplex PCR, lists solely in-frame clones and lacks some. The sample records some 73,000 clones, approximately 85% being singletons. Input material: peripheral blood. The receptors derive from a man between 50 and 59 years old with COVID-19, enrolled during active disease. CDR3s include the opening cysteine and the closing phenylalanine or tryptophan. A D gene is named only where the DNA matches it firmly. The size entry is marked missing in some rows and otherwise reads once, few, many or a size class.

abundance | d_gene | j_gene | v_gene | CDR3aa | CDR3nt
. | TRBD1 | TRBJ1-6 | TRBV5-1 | CASSLGGQGNSPLHF | TGCGCCAGCAGCTTGGGGGGACAGGGCAATTCACCCCTCCACTTT
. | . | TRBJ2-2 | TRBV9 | CASGSGTGELFF | TGTGCCAGCGGGAGTGGCACCGGGGAGCTGTTTTTT
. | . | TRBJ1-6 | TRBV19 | CASKRVSYNSPLHF | TGTGCCAGTAAACGGGTCAGCTATAATTCACCCCTCCACTTT
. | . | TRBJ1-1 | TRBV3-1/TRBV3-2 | CASSQDITEAFF | TGTGCCAGCAGCCAAGATATCACTGAAGCTTTCTTT
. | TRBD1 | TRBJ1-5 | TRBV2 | CASSVQGRNQPQHF | TGTGCCAGCAGTGTACAGGGGAGGAATCAGCCCCAGCATTTT
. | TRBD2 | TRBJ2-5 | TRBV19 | CASSLVGAGSPETQYF | TGTGCCAGTAGTTTAGTGGGAGCGGGAAGCCCGGAGACCCAGTACTTC
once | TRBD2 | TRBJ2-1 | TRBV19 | CASIAPPGLAGGTSMREQFF | TGTGCCAGTATTGCACCTCCGGGACTAGCGGGAGGTACTTCAATGAGAGAGCAGTTCTTC
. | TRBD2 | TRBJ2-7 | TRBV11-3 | CASSPGGSYEQYF | TGTGCCAGCAGCCCAGGCGGGAGTTACGAGCAGTACTTC
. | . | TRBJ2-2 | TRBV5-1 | CASSSSSTGELFF | TGCGCCAGCAGCTCTTCTAGTACCGGGGAGCTGTTTTTT
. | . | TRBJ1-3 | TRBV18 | CASSPGATSGNTIYF | TGTGCCAGCTCACCAGGAGCTACCTCTGGAAACACCATATATTTT
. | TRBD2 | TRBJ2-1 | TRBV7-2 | CASSLDGRALGEQFF | TGTGCCAGCAGCTTAGACGGGAGGGCCCTCGGTGAGCAGTTCTTC
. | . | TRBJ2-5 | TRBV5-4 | CASSLGRVVQETQYF | TGTGCCAGCAGCTTGGGGCGGGTCGTTCAAGAGACCCAGTACTTC
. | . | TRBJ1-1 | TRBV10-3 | CAIGVTGRVDTEAFF | TGTGCCATTGGTGTGACAGGCCGAGTAGACACTGAAGCTTTCTTT
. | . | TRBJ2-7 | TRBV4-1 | CASSQVTSTIIYEQYF | TGCGCCAGCAGCCAAGTTACATCAACTATCATCTACGAGCAGTACTTC
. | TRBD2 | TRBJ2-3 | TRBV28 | CASSLAGVGTDTQYF | TGTGCCAGCAGTTTAGCGGGAGTGGGCACAGATACGCAGTATTTT
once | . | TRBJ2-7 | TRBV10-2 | CASSWDTTYEQYF | TGCGCCAGCAGTTGGGACACCACCTACGAGCAGTACTTC